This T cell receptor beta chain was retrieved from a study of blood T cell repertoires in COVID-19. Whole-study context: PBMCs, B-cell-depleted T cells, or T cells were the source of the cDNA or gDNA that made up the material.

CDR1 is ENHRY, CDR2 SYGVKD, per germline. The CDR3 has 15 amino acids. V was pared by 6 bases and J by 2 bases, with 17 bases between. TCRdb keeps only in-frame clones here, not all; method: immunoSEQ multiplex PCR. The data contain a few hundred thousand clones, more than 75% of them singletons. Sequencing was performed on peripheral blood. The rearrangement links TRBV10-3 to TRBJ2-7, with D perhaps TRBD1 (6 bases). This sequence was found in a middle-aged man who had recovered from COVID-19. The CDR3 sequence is CAIRIGTSDTYEQYF. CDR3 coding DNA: TGTGCCATCAGGATAGGGACATCCGACACCTACGAGCAGTACTTC.